This TCR beta chain was obtained from a study of blood T cell repertoires in COVID-19. TCRdb keeps only in-frame clones here, not all; method: immunoSEQ multiplex PCR. The profile shows around 380,000 clones, over 75% of them singletons. CDR3 size: 13 residues. Germline CDR1 reads LNHDA; CDR2 reads SQIVND (reference sequence). The ends were cut back, 7 bases at V and 5 bases at J, with 15 bases in the middle. Symptom resolution, clearance, or two negative PCRs marked donors in Cohort 3 as recovered. The TCR comes from a man aged 30-40 years who had recovered from COVID-19. The chain employs TRBV19 and TRBJ2-7; possible D gene TRBD2, 7 bases. The sequenced material came from PBMCs or T cells enriched from blood (not recorded which). This chain's CDR3 is CASTPGDYHEQYF. The CDR3 nucleotides read TGTGCCAGTACCCCAGGGGACTACCACGAGCAGTACTTC.